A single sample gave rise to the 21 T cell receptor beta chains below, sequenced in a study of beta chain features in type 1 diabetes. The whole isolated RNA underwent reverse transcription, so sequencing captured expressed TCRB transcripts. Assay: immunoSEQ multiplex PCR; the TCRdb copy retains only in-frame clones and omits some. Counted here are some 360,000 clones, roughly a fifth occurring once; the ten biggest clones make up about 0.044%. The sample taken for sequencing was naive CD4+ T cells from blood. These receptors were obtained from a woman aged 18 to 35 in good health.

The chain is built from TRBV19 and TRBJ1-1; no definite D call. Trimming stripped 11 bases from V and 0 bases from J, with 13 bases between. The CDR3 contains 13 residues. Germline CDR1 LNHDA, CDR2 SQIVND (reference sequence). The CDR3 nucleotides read TGTGCCTCCTCGGACTCCCTGAACACTGAAGCTTTCTTT. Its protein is CASSDSLNTEAFF.

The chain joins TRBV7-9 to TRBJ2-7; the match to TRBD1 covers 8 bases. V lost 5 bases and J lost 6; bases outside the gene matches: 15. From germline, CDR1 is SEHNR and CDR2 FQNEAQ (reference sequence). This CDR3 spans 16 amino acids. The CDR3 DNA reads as TGTGCCAGCAGCCCCATCCCCGGACAGGGTTTTCTCGAGCAGTACTTC. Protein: CASSPIPGQGFLEQYF. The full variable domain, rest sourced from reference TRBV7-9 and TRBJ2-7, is DTGVSQNPRHKITKRGQNVTFRCDPISEHNRLYWYRQTLGQGPEFLTYFQNEAQLEKSRLLSDRFSAERPKGSFSTLEIQRTEQGDSAMYLCASSPIPGQGFLEQYFGPGTRLTVT.

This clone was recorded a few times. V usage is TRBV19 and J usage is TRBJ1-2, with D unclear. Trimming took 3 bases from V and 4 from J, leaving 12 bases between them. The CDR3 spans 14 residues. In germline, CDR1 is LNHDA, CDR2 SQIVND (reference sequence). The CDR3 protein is CASSISGESYGYTF. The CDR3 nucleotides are TGTGCCAGTAGTATCTCCGGGGAGAGCTATGGCTACACCTTC.

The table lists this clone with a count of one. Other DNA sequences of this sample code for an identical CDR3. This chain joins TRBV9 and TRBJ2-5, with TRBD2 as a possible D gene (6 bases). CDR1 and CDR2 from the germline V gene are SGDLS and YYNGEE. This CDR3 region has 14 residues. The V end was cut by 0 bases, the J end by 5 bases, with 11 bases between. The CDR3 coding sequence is TGTGCCAGCAGCGTAGGGCGGGGTCAGGAGACCCAGTACTTC. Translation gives CASSVGRGQETQYF.

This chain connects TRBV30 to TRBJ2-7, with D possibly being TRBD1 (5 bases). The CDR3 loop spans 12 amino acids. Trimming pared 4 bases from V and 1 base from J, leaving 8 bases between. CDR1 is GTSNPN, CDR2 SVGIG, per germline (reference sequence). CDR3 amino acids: CAWKGQSYEQYF. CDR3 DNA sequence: TGTGCCTGGAAAGGACAATCCTACGAGCAGTACTTC.

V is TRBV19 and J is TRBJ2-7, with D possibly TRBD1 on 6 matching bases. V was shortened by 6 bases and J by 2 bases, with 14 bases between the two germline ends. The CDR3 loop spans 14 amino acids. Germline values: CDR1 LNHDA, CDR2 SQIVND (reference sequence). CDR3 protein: CASSRGQQPYEQYF. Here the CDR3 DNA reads TGTGCCAGTAGCCGCGGACAGCAGCCCTACGAGCAGTACTTC.

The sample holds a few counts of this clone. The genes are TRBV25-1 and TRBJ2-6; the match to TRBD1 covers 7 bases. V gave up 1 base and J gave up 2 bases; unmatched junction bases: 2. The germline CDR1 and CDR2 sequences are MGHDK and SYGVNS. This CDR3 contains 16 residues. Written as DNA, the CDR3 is TGTGCCAGCAGTGAATTCGGGACAGCTGGGGCCAACGTCCTGACTTTC. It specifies CASSEFGTAGANVLTF.

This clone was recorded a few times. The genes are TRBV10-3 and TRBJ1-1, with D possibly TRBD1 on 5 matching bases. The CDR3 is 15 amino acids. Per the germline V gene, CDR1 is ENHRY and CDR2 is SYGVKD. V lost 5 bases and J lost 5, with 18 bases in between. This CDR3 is CAISPDVAGRTEAFF. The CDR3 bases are TGTGCCATCAGTCCCGACGTGGCAGGGAGGACTGAAGCTTTCTTT.

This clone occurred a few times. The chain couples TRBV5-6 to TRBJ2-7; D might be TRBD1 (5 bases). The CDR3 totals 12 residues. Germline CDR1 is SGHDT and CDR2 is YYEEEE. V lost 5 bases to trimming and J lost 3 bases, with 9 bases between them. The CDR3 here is CASSWGNYEQYF. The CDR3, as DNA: TGTGCCAGCAGTTGGGGCAACTACGAGCAGTACTTC.

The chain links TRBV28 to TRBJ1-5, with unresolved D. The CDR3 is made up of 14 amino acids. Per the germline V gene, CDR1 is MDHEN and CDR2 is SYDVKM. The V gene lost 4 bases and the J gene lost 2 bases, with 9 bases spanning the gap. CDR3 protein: CASSSPGGNQPQHF. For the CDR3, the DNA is TGTGCCAGCAGTTCCCCGGGTGGCAATCAGCCCCAGCATTTT. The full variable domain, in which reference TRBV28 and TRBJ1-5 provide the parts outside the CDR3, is DVKVTQSSRYLVKRTGEKVFLECVQDMDHENMFWYRQDPGLGLRLIYFSYDVKMKEKGDIPEGYSVSREKKERFSLILESASTNQTSMYLCASSSPGGNQPQHFGDGTRLSIL.

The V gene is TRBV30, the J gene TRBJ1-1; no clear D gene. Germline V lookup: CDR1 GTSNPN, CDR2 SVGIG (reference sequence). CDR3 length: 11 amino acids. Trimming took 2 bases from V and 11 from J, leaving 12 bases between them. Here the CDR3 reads CAWSRRGQAFF. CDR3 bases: TGTGCCTGGAGTCGGCGGGGTCAGGCTTTCTTT. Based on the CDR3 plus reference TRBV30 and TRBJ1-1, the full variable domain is SQTIHQWPATLVQPVGSPLSLECTVEGTSNPNLYWYRQAAGRGLQLLFYSVGIGQISSEVPQNLSASRPQDRQFILSSKKLLLSDSGFYLCAWSRRGQAFFGQGTRLTVV.

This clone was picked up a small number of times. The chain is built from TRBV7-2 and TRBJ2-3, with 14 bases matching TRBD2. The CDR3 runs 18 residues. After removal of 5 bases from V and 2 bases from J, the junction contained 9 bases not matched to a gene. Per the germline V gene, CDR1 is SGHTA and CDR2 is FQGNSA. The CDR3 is CASSLTTSGGVYTDTQYF. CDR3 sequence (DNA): TGTGCCAGCAGCCTGACGACTAGCGGGGGGGTCTACACAGATACGCAGTATTTT. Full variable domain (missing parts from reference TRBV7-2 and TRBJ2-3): GAGVSQSPSNKVTEKGKDVELRCDPISGHTALYWYRQSLGQGLEFLIYFQGNSAPDKSGLPSDRFSAERTGGSVSTLTIQRTQQEDSAVYLCASSLTTSGGVYTDTQYFGPGTRLTVL.

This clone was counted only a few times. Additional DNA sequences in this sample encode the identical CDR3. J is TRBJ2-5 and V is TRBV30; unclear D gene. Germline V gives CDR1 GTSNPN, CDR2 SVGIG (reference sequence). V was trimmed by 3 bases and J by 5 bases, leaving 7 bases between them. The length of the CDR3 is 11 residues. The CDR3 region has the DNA TGTGCCTGGAGCGTCGGGGAGACCCAGTACTTC. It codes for CAWSVGETQYF.

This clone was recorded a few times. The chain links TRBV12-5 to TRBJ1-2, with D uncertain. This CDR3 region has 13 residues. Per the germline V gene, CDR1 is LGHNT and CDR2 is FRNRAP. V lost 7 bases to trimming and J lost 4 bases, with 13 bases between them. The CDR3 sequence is CASAPRFSYGYTF. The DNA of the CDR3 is TGTGCTAGTGCCCCTCGGTTTAGCTATGGCTACACCTTC.

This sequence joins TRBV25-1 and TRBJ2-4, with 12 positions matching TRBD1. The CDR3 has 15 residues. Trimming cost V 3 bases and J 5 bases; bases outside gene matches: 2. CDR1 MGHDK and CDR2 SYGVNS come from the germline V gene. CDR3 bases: TGTGCCAGCAGTGAGGGACAGGGGGCTCAAAACATTCAGTACTTC. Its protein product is CASSEGQGAQNIQYF.

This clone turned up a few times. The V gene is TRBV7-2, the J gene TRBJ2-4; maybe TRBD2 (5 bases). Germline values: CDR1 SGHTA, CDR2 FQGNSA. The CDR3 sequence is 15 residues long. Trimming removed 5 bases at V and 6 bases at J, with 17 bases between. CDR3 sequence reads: CASSRGRPGGNIQYF. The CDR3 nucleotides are TGTGCCAGCAGCCGAGGGCGGCCGGGTGGAAACATTCAGTACTTC.

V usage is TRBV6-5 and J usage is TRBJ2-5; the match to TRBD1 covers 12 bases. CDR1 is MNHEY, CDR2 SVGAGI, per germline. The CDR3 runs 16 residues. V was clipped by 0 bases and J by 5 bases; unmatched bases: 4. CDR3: CASSYSGTGGWETQYF. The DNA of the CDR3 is TGTGCCAGCAGTTACTCGGGGACAGGGGGCTGGGAGACCCAGTACTTC.

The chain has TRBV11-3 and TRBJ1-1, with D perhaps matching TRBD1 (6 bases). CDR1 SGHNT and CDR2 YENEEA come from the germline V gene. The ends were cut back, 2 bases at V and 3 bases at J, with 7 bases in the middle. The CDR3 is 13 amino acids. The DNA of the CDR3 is TGTGCCAGCAGCTTAAACAGGGACACTGAAGCTTTCTTT. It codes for CASSLNRDTEAFF.

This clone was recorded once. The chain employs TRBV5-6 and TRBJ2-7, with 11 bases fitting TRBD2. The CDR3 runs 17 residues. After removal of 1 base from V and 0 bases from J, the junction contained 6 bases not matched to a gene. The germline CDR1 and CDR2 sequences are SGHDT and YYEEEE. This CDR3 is CASSLYATSGTSYEQYF. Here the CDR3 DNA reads TGTGCCAGCAGCTTGTACGCGACTAGCGGGACCTCCTACGAGCAGTACTTC.

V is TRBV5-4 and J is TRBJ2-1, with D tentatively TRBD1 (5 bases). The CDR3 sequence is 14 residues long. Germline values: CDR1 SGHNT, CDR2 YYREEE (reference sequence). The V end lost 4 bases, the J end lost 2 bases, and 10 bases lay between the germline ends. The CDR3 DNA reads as TGTGCCAGCAGCCCGACAGCTACCTACAATGAGCAGTTCTTC. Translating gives CASSPTATYNEQFF. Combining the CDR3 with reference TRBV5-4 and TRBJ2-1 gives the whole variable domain ETGVTQSPTHLIKTRGQQVTLRCSSQSGHNTVSWYQQALGQGPQFIFQYYREEENGRGNFPPRFSGLQFPNYSSELNVNALELDDSALYLCASSPTATYNEQFFGPGTRLTVL.

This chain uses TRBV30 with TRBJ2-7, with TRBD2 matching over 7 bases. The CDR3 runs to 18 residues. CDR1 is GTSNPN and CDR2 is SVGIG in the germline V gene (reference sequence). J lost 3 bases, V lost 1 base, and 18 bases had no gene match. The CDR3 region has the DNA TGTGCCTGGAGTGGGGCGGATAGTGTGCGGGAGACTGGCTACGAGCAGTACTTC. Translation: CAWSGADSVRETGYEQYF.